This record covers a single T cell receptor beta chain. The antigen is not known. It was into CD45RA+ naive and CD45RA-negative memory subsets that the CD4+ cells were split. The method was immunoSEQ multiplex PCR; TCRdb's version includes in-frame clones alone and lacks a portion of them. This sample carries about 1,500,000 clones, roughly 96% of them seen once, and the ten largest clones take approximately 1.2%. Germline V gene lookup returns CDR1 SNHLY and CDR2 FYNNEI. V lost 8 bases and J 5 bases, leaving 12 bases between the germline ends. The CDR3 contains 13 residues. This sample stems from a study of shared clonotypes between healthy human individuals. About the research overall: CD4 naive and CD4 memory each took three plates per donor, while CD8 naive took two and CD8 memory one.

Study-level points and caveats: The four-donor shared clonotypes exceeded non-shared clonotypes in generation probability, with non-shared ones scoring lower.

This TCR came from a man aged 25 to 40 in good health. Input material: naive CD4+ T cells sorted from blood. The subset is: CD45RA+ positively selected. This chain links TRBV2 with TRBJ2-2, with unresolved D. The CDR3 region is CASRSALTGELFF. As DNA, the CDR3 is TGTGCCAGCCGAAGCGCTTTGACCGGGGAGCTGTTTTTT.